These 25 T cell receptor beta chains came from one sample sequenced in a study of OX40 agonist ivuxolimab in advanced cancers. Data came from immunoSEQ multiplex PCR; TCRdb stores just in-frame clones and leaves some out. The data show some 59,000 clones, around 93% seen once. The specimen comprised CD4+ or CD8+ T cells sorted from blood, sampled in a trial of the OX40 agonist ivuxolimab. The origin of the receptors is an adult with an advanced solid tumor such as melanoma, head and neck, liver or kidney cancer.

The rearrangement links TRBV7-9 to TRBJ2-7; 7 bases align to TRBD1. Germline trimming cut 0 bases from V and 1 base from J; bases unmatched to any gene: 12. CDR1 and CDR2 (germline): SEHNR, FQNEAQ (reference sequence). The CDR3 is 18 amino acids. The DNA for the CDR3 is TGTGCCAGCAGCTTAGCTTGGGGGTCTTTGGACAGGTCCTACGAGCAGTACTTC. Protein product: CASSLAWGSLDRSYEQYF.

V and J are TRBV12-5 and TRBJ1-3; D is undetermined. CDR1 LGHNT and CDR2 FRNRAP come from the germline V gene. This CDR3 has 15 residues. Trimming removed 6 bases at V and 0 bases at J, with 12 bases between. This chain's CDR3 is CASGLIGHSGNTIYF. Written as DNA, the CDR3 is TGTGCTAGTGGCCTTATTGGGCACTCTGGAAACACCATATATTTT.

The rearrangement uses TRBV4-2 and TRBJ1-1; tentatively, D is TRBD1 (6 bases). CDR3 size: 15 residues. CDR1 and CDR2 from the germline V gene are LGHNA and YNFKEQ. V was cut by 0 bases and J by 3 bases, with 11 bases left in between. The CDR3 DNA reads TGTGCCAGCAGCCAAGATCTCCAGGGGTACACTGAAGCTTTCTTT. Its protein product is CASSQDLQGYTEAFF.

V is TRBV7-9 and J is TRBJ2-3, with no clear D. This CDR3 is built from 15 residues. The germline V gene has CDR1 SEHNR and CDR2 FQNEAQ (reference sequence). With 1 base removed from V and 0 bases from J, the gap between germline ends came to 8 bases. The CDR3 nucleotides are TGTGCCAGCAGCTTAGGGAGCGAGAGCACAGATACGCAGTATTTT. Encoded protein: CASSLGSESTDTQYF. The full variable domain, its missing parts supplied by reference TRBV7-9 and TRBJ2-3, is DTGVSQNPRHKITKRGQNVTFRCDPISEHNRLYWYRQTLGQGPEFLTYFQNEAQLEKSRLLSDRFSAERPKGSFSTLEIQRTEQGDSAMYLCASSLGSESTDTQYFGPGTRLTVL.

The chain uses TRBV7-9 and TRBJ1-1; D gene ambiguous. This CDR3 is built from 12 residues. Germline V CDR1 and CDR2: SEHNR, FQNEAQ (reference sequence). V was shortened by 5 bases and J by 4 bases, with 8 bases between the two germline ends. CDR3 in amino acids: CASSRPATEAFF. CDR3 bases: TGTGCCAGCAGCCGACCCGCCACTGAAGCTTTCTTT.

This chain uses TRBV9 with TRBJ2-6; 16 bases line up with TRBD2. The V gene end was trimmed by 0 bases and the J gene end by 3 bases; junction bases not matched to a gene: 15. The germline CDR1 and CDR2 sequences are SGDLS and YYNGEE. CDR3 length: 23 amino acids. The CDR3 DNA reads as TGTGCCAGCAGCGTAGCTACAGGTTGGGGACTAGCGGGAGGGCCATATGGGGCCAACGTCCTGACTTTC. Its protein is CASSVATGWGLAGGPYGANVLTF.

V is TRBV28 and J is TRBJ2-7; D possibly uses TRBD1 or TRBD2 (5 bases each). CDR3 length equals 14 residues. The V gene lost 5 bases and the J gene lost 1 base, with 12 bases spanning the gap. Germline-derived CDR1 and CDR2 are MDHEN and SYDVKM. The CDR3 DNA reads as TGTGCCAGCAGTACGACGGGGCCGTCCTACGAGCAGTACTTC. The encoded protein is CASSTTGPSYEQYF.

For this clone: The same CDR3 can be traced to other DNA sequences in this sample. V usage is TRBV19 and J usage is TRBJ2-1; D is unresolved. Germline lookup yields CDR1 LNHDA and CDR2 SQIVND (reference sequence). This CDR3 is built from 11 residues. The V end was cut by 1 base, the J end by 9 bases, with 4 bases between. This chain's CDR3 is CASSIGTEQFF. DNA for the CDR3: TGTGCCAGTAGTATAGGGACTGAGCAGTTCTTC.

The chain has TRBV15 and TRBJ2-7, with D perhaps matching TRBD1 (5 bases). The CDR3 is made up of 14 amino acids. Germline V CDR1 and CDR2: LNHNV, YYDKDF (reference sequence). The germline V and J ends were trimmed by 5 bases and 2 bases, with 13 bases remaining between them. This chain's CDR3 is CATSPRQNTYEQYF. In nucleotides, the CDR3 is TGTGCCACCAGCCCAAGACAGAATACCTACGAGCAGTACTTC.

The chain uses TRBV6-6 and TRBJ2-1, with unresolved D. Per the germline V gene, CDR1 is MNHNY and CDR2 is SVGAGI (reference sequence). This CDR3 comprises 16 residues. V was cut by 7 bases and J by 1 base, with 17 bases left in between. CDR3 loop: CASTASVSLSYNEQFF. CDR3 in DNA: TGTGCCAGCACCGCCAGTGTTAGTTTATCCTACAATGAGCAGTTCTTC.

V is TRBV27 and J is TRBJ2-4, with D possibly TRBD2 on 6 matching bases. The CDR3 has 17 residues. CDR1 and CDR2 from the germline V gene are MNHEY and SMNVEV (reference sequence). With 3 bases removed from V and 0 bases from J, the gap between germline ends came to 15 bases. CDR3 bases: TGTGCCAGCAGTTTTTCTCCTAGCGACCTAGCCAAAAACATTCAGTACTTC. Amino acids: CASSFSPSDLAKNIQYF.

This clone was seen once. The chain carries TRBV9 and TRBJ1-3; D is unclear. V was cut by 3 bases and J by 0 bases, with 7 bases left in between. Germline CDR1 SGDLS, CDR2 YYNGEE. The CDR3 length is 14 residues. CDR3 bases: TGTGCCAGCAGCGCGCCTTTCTCTGGAAACACCATATATTTT. This gives the protein CASSAPFSGNTIYF. Filled out from reference TRBV9 and TRBJ1-3, the complete variable domain reads DSGVTQTPKHLITATGQRVTLRCSPRSGDLSVYWYQQSLDQGLQFLIQYYNGEERAKGNILERFSAQQFPDLHSELNLSSLELGDSALYFCASSAPFSGNTIYFGEGSWLTVV.

The chain's CDR3 is CASSINFGSYEQYF. For the CDR3, the DNA is TGTGCCAGTAGTATAAATTTCGGCAGTTACGAGCAGTACTTC. V and J are TRBV19 and TRBJ2-7; D is undetermined. The CDR3 totals 14 residues. The V gene's germline CDR1 is LNHDA and CDR2 SQIVND (reference sequence). V shed 2 bases and J shed 4 bases, with 12 bases lying between them.

The chain employs TRBV29-1 and TRBJ1-3; TRBD1 matches 8 bases. The germline V gene encodes CDR1 SQVTM and CDR2 ANQGSEA. The V gene end was trimmed by 7 bases and the J gene end by 3 bases; junction bases not matched to a gene: 5. The CDR3 consists of 13 residues. The CDR3 nucleotides are TGCAGCGCCCGGACAGGGATTGGAAACACCATATATTTT. Translated: CSARTGIGNTIYF.

The J gene is TRBJ2-1, the V gene TRBV25-1; no clear D. CDR1 and CDR2 from the germline V gene are MGHDK and SYGVNS. The CDR3 length is 11 residues. V gave up 4 bases and J gave up 8 bases, with 6 bases separating them. CDR3 region: CASSVGYEQFF. The CDR3 DNA reads as TGTGCCAGCAGTGTAGGCTATGAGCAGTTCTTC.

The chain has TRBV5-1 and TRBJ1-4; D possibly corresponds to TRBD1 (5 bases). This CDR3 is 14 amino acids long. Germline V CDR1 and CDR2: SGHRS, YFSETQ. V lost 0 bases and J lost 6, with 9 bases in between. The DNA for the CDR3 is TGCGCCAGCAGCTTGGTAGAACAGGATGAAAAACTGTTTTTT. This translates into CASSLVEQDEKLFF.

The chain couples TRBV19 to TRBJ2-1; 12 bases match TRBD2. Per germline, CDR1 LNHDA and CDR2 SQIVND (reference sequence). The CDR3 has 15 amino acids. Germline trimming cut 3 bases from V and 8 bases from J; bases unmatched to any gene: 5. CDR3 residues: CASSISSGGADEQFF. The DNA of the CDR3 is TGTGCCAGTAGTATCTCTAGCGGGGGGGCTGATGAGCAGTTCTTC.

The CDR3 reads CASSLIGGPYNEQFF. The CDR3, as DNA: TGTGCCAGCAGCTTAATCGGGGGGCCCTACAATGAGCAGTTCTTC. This chain uses TRBV7-3 with TRBJ2-1; tentatively, D is TRBD2 (7 bases). Germline CDR1 is SGHTA and CDR2 is FQGTGA. The ends were cut back, 1 base at V and 2 bases at J, with 9 bases in the middle. The CDR3 spans 15 residues.

The V call is TRBV15, the J call TRBJ1-2; no reliable D call. Germline V gene sequence: CDR1 LNHNV, CDR2 YYDKDF (reference sequence). The CDR3 runs to 15 residues. V dropped 9 bases and J dropped 0 bases, with 17 bases sitting between them. The CDR3 DNA reads TGTGCCACACGATCCGGTTCTGGGGCTAACTATGGCTACACCTTC. It yields the protein CATRSGSGANYGYTF.

This clone was seen a handful of times. The chain recombines TRBV6-1 with TRBJ1-1; D gene uncertain. Per germline, CDR1 MNHNS and CDR2 SASEGT. This CDR3 has 13 residues. V gave up 6 bases and J gave up 3 bases, with 11 bases separating them. As DNA, the CDR3 is TGTGCCAGCAGCGAAAAAGATTACACTGAAGCTTTCTTT. This codes for CASSEKDYTEAFF.

The chain carries TRBV27 and TRBJ1-1; D is unresolved. V shed 8 bases and J shed 3 bases, with 16 bases lying between them. Per germline, CDR1 MNHEY and CDR2 SMNVEV (reference sequence). The CDR3 contains 14 residues. The CDR3 sequence is CASRNTLSDTEAFF. The CDR3 DNA sequence: TGTGCCAGCCGCAATACCCTTTCGGACACTGAAGCTTTCTTT.

As concerns this clone: At the DNA level, this CDR3 is encoded by other sequences in the same sample as well. This chain connects TRBV5-4 to TRBJ1-1; tentative D call: TRBD1 (6 bases). This CDR3 has 13 residues. The V end lost 4 bases, the J end lost 7 bases, and 14 bases lay between the germline ends. CDR1 is SGHNT and CDR2 is YYREEE in the germline V gene (reference sequence). CDR3 sequence: CASSPGTLGEAFF. The CDR3 DNA sequence: TGTGCCAGCAGCCCCGGGACATTGGGTGAAGCTTTCTTT.

The V call is TRBV19, the J call TRBJ1-1, with D unresolved. This CDR3 has 15 residues. The germline gives CDR1 LNHDA, CDR2 SQIVND (reference sequence). V dropped 0 bases and J dropped 7 bases, with 15 bases sitting between them. The CDR3 region has the DNA TGTGCCAGTAGTATAGAACACACCCCCGGTGGTGAAGCTTTCTTT. Its protein product is CASSIEHTPGGEAFF.

In its sample, this clone was seen once. V and J are TRBV6-5 and TRBJ1-1; no firm D call. The CDR3 covers 13 residues. Germline loops: CDR1 MNHEY, CDR2 SVGAGI. Trimming removed 5 bases from V and 4 bases from J, with 11 bases in between. CDR3 sequence: CASSKSDVTEAFF. CDR3 bases: TGTGCCAGCAGTAAATCGGACGTCACTGAAGCTTTCTTT.

The chain combines TRBV7-3 with TRBJ2-5; D unclear. CDR1 and CDR2 from the germline V gene are SGHTA and FQGTGA. V was clipped by 5 bases and J by 5 bases, with 12 bases between them. CDR3 size: 13 residues. This CDR3 reads CASSPDFFETQYF. As DNA, the CDR3 is TGTGCCAGCAGCCCAGATTTTTTCGAGACCCAGTACTTC.